This TCR beta chain was found in a study of blood T cell repertoires in COVID-19. Sequencing used immunoSEQ multiplex PCR; TCRdb keeps in-frame clones, though not all of them. In the table there are roughly 230,000 clones, approximately 88% of which are singletons. Germline V lookup: CDR1 SEHNR, CDR2 FQNEAQ (reference sequence). The CDR3 runs to 16 residues. V lost 5 bases, J lost 2 bases, and 13 bases lay in between. This clone was seen a few times. This clonotype was obtained from a man aged 35 to 55 with acute or convalescent COVID-19. What was sequenced was peripheral blood. The chain uses TRBV7-9 and TRBJ1-6, with a possible D match to TRBD1 (6 bases). The CDR3 spells CASSRTGTPYNSPLHF. The CDR3 DNA reads as TGTGCCAGCAGCAGAACTGGGACACCCTATAATTCACCCCTCCACTTT.